These 32 T cell receptor beta chains came from one sample sequenced in a study of T cell responses to AZD1222 COVID-19 vaccine. TCRdb's copy holds only in-frame clones and misses some; the assay was immunoSEQ multiplex PCR. The sample yields 90,000 to 130,000 clones, 85% to 95% seen once. The material was peripheral blood, obtained on day 0 of AZD1222 vaccination. Source of these receptors: an adult in good health.

The J gene is TRBJ2-1, the V gene TRBV7-8; 9 nucleotides agree with TRBD1. The germline gives CDR1 SGHVS, CDR2 FQNEAQ. The CDR3 loop spans 16 amino acids. Losses at the gene ends were 1 base for V and 6 bases for J; bases not matched to a gene: 7. CDR3 sequence reads: CASSLGGQGGGNEQFF. CDR3 DNA sequence: TGTGCCAGCAGCTTAGGGGGACAGGGTGGAGGCAATGAGCAGTTCTTC. Filled out from reference TRBV7-8 and TRBJ2-1, the complete variable domain reads GAGVSQSPRYKVAKRGQDVALRCDPISGHVSLFWYQQALGQGPEFLTYFQNEAQLDKSGLPSDRFFAERPEGSVSTLKIQRTQQEDSAVYLCASSLGGQGGGNEQFFGPGTRLTVL.

The V and J genes are TRBV6-6 and TRBJ1-6; weak D call: TRBD1 (5 bases). Trimming cost V 5 bases and J 3 bases, with 14 bases left between them. The CDR3 is 16 amino acids. Per the germline V gene, CDR1 is MNHNY and CDR2 is SVGAGI (reference sequence). The CDR3 DNA sequence: TGTGCCAGCAGTCCTGAGCCGACAGACTATAATTCACCCCTCCACTTT. The encoded protein is CASSPEPTDYNSPLHF.

The chain has TRBV28 and TRBJ2-7; no clear D. Trimming removed 3 bases from V and 7 bases from J, with 7 bases in between. Per germline, CDR1 MDHEN and CDR2 SYDVKM. The CDR3 length is 11 residues. The CDR3 reads CASSFHSEQYF. Here the CDR3 DNA reads TGTGCCAGCAGTTTCCATTCGGAGCAGTACTTC.

This clone was picked up a small number of times. V usage is TRBV5-5 and J usage is TRBJ1-5, with D possibly matching TRBD1 (5 bases). This CDR3 is 16 amino acids long. Trimming shortened V by 4 bases and J by 4 bases, and 18 bases separated the two germline ends. Germline loops: CDR1 SGHKS, CDR2 YYEKEE (reference sequence). The DNA for the CDR3 is TGTGCCAGCAGCCCCATGGGGGGAGGACTGAATCAGCCCCAGCATTTT. Protein sequence: CASSPMGGGLNQPQHF.

The V call is TRBV4-1, the J call TRBJ2-1; TRBD1 or TRBD2 may be the D gene (7 bases each). The germline gives CDR1 MGHRA, CDR2 YSYEKL. The CDR3 is 14 residues long. The germline V and J ends were trimmed by 1 base and 9 bases, with 13 bases remaining between them. CDR3 region: CASSQGEGAGEQFF. The CDR3, as DNA: TGCGCCAGCAGCCAAGGGGAGGGGGCGGGTGAGCAGTTCTTC.

V gene TRBV9 combines with J gene TRBJ1-2; tentatively, D is TRBD1 (5 bases). The germline gives CDR1 SGDLS, CDR2 YYNGEE. V dropped 3 bases and J dropped 0 bases, with 27 bases sitting between them. The CDR3 is 20 amino acids. The CDR3 DNA reads as TGTGCCAGCAGCGCTAAGAATTCCGGGACCCCTAGGAACACTAACTATGGCTACACCTTC. Its protein is CASSAKNSGTPRNTNYGYTF.

The V call is TRBV7-2, the J call TRBJ2-5, with 12 bases that match TRBD2. Trimming at V came to 5 bases and at J to 2 bases, leaving 6 bases not matched to a gene. Germline loops: CDR1 SGHTA, CDR2 FQGNSA. This CDR3 region has 16 residues. CDR3 sequence (DNA): TGTGCCAGCAGCCCAAGGACTAGCGGGGTACAAGAGACCCAGTACTTC. This codes for CASSPRTSGVQETQYF. Full variable domain (rest looked up from reference TRBV7-2 and TRBJ2-5): GAGVSQSPSNKVTEKGKDVELRCDPISGHTALYWYRQSLGQGLEFLIYFQGNSAPDKSGLPSDRFSAERTGGSVSTLTIQRTQQEDSAVYLCASSPRTSGVQETQYFGPGTRLLVL.

The V and J genes are TRBV6-5 and TRBJ2-1; 9 bases match TRBD1. The junction had 8 bases not matched to a gene; V was cut back by 2 bases and J by 6 bases. Per germline, CDR1 MNHEY and CDR2 SVGAGI. This CDR3 contains 16 residues. In nucleotides, the CDR3 is TGTGCCAGCAGTTACGGGGACAGGGACCCCTCCAATGAGCAGTTCTTC. It codes for CASSYGDRDPSNEQFF.

J is TRBJ1-6 and V is TRBV2; possibly TRBD1 for D (5 bases). The CDR3 has 14 residues. Trimming removed 6 bases from V and 7 bases from J, with 13 bases in between. CDR1 and CDR2 from the germline V gene are SNHLY and FYNNEI. CDR3 loop: CASRPGPPNSPLHF. For the CDR3, the DNA is TGTGCCAGCAGGCCGGGACCCCCCAATTCACCCCTCCACTTT.

The CDR3 loop reads CASNSGQGTYNEQFF. The CDR3 bases are TGTGCCAGCAACTCGGGACAGGGGACCTACAATGAGCAGTTCTTC. The V gene is TRBV13, the J gene TRBJ2-1, with 10 nucleotides matching TRBD1. Germline trimming cut 7 bases from V and 2 bases from J; bases unmatched to any gene: 5. Germline CDR1 PRHDT, CDR2 FYEKMQ (reference sequence). The CDR3 is 15 residues long.

J is TRBJ2-5 and V is TRBV24-1; D is undetermined. Germline-derived CDR1 and CDR2 are KGHDR and SFDVKD. V lost 4 bases and J lost 7, with 12 bases in between. The CDR3 length is 13 residues. CDR3 loop: CATSDGLKRTQYF. CDR3 sequence (DNA): TGTGCCACCAGTGACGGGTTAAAGAGGACCCAGTACTTC.

This clone was counted only a few times. The chain links TRBV30 to TRBJ1-2; D unresolved. CDR3 length: 13 amino acids. Germline lookup yields CDR1 GTSNPN and CDR2 SVGIG (reference sequence). V was trimmed by 0 bases and J by 2 bases, leaving 7 bases between them. CDR3: CAWSVFRNYGYTF. As DNA, the CDR3 is TGTGCCTGGAGTGTCTTCAGGAACTATGGCTACACCTTC.

This chain uses TRBV29-1 with TRBJ1-2, with D possibly TRBD1 on 5 matching bases. Trimming stripped 6 bases from V and 5 bases from J, with 13 bases between. CDR1 SQVTM and CDR2 ANQGSEA come from the germline V gene. This CDR3 comprises 12 residues. The chain's CDR3 is CSVLGTDYGYTF. In DNA, the CDR3 is TGCAGCGTGCTAGGGACGGATTATGGCTACACCTTC.

The chain uses TRBV5-1 and TRBJ2-7; D uncertain. Germline lookup yields CDR1 SGHRS and CDR2 YFSETQ. The CDR3 has 13 amino acids. Deletions cut 0 bases from V and 2 bases from J, with 6 bases between. CDR3 region: CASSLDSPYEQYF. The CDR3 nucleotides are TGCGCCAGCAGCTTGGACAGCCCCTACGAGCAGTACTTC.

The chain is built from TRBV28 and TRBJ1-6, with 10 bases that match TRBD1. Germline V gene lookup returns CDR1 MDHEN and CDR2 SYDVKM. The CDR3 length is 15 residues. Losses at the gene ends were 6 bases for V and 4 bases for J; bases not matched to a gene: 3. The CDR3 protein is CASSPGQGYNSPLHF. For the CDR3, the DNA is TGTGCCAGCAGCCCGGGACAGGGGTATAATTCACCCCTCCACTTT.

This rearrangement joins TRBV11-3 to TRBJ2-7, with 12 bases lining up with TRBD2. V lost 4 bases, J lost 1 base, and 8 bases stayed unmatched. The CDR3 loop spans 17 amino acids. The germline V gene encodes CDR1 SGHNT and CDR2 YENEEA. The CDR3 loop is CASSSAGLAGVSYEQYF. The CDR3, as DNA: TGTGCCAGCAGCTCCGCGGGACTAGCGGGCGTTTCCTACGAGCAGTACTTC. Complete variable domain (other parts from reference TRBV11-3 and TRBJ2-7): EAGVVQSPRYKIIEKKQPVAFWCNPISGHNTLYWYLQNLGQGPELLIRYENEEAVDDSQLPKDRFSAERLKGVDSTLKIQPAELGDSAVYLCASSSAGLAGVSYEQYFGPGTRLTVT.

The chain uses TRBV28 and TRBJ2-6, with unresolved D. The CDR3 runs to 15 residues. V was shortened by 6 bases and J by 1 base, with 10 bases between the two germline ends. Germline loops: CDR1 MDHEN, CDR2 SYDVKM. The CDR3 here is CASSSTLSGANVLTF. The DNA of the CDR3 is TGTGCCAGCAGCTCGACACTTTCTGGGGCCAACGTCCTGACTTTC.

The count of this clone is one. The V gene is TRBV19, the J gene TRBJ1-2; 9 bases fit TRBD1. The CDR3 spans 14 residues. Per germline, CDR1 LNHDA and CDR2 SQIVND (reference sequence). V lost 7 bases and J lost 10; bases outside the gene matches: 13. The CDR3 loop is CASTLPGQGLPYTF. The CDR3 DNA reads TGTGCCAGTACCCTACCGGGACAGGGACTTCCCTACACCTTC.

The V and J genes are TRBV19 and TRBJ1-1; TRBD1 matches at 8 bases. The CDR3 is 17 amino acids. The ends lost 4 bases at V and 1 base at J; junction bases unmatched: 11. Germline lookup yields CDR1 LNHDA and CDR2 SQIVND (reference sequence). The CDR3 DNA reads TGTGCCAGTAGTACTGGACAGGGTGGATGGTGGAACACTGAAGCTTTCTTT. Translation: CASSTGQGGWWNTEAFF.

The DNA of the CDR3 is TGTGCCAGCAGCGCAACTTGGGGGGGCGGTGCTAACTATGGCTACACCTTC. Amino acid sequence: CASSATWGGGANYGYTF. This chain connects TRBV9 to TRBJ1-2, with D maybe TRBD1 (6 bases). The CDR3 runs to 17 residues. Germline CDR1 SGDLS, CDR2 YYNGEE. Trimming took 3 bases from V and 0 from J, leaving 18 bases between them.

The rearrangement joins TRBV2 to TRBJ2-1; TRBD2 agrees at 8 bases. Germline V lookup: CDR1 SNHLY, CDR2 FYNNEI. Germline trimming cut 6 bases from V and 3 bases from J; bases unmatched to any gene: 7. The CDR3 spans 15 residues. The CDR3 DNA reads as TGTGCCAGCAGGGCGGGACTAGAGGTCTACAATGAGCAGTTCTTC. Encoded protein: CASRAGLEVYNEQFF.

This clone was seen more than once but under ten times. CDR3: CASSIRDIANTEAFF. The CDR3 DNA is TGTGCCAGTAGTATCAGGGACATCGCGAACACTGAAGCTTTCTTT. The chain couples TRBV19 to TRBJ1-1; perhaps TRBD1 as D (6 bases). From germline, CDR1 is LNHDA and CDR2 SQIVND (reference sequence). This CDR3 comprises 15 residues. Trimming cost V 3 bases and J 1 base, with 12 bases left between them.

V gene TRBV5-6 combines with J gene TRBJ1-1, with TRBD1 identical over 7 bases. The V segment lost 3 bases and the J segment 3 bases; nucleotides outside the gene matches: 11. This CDR3 contains 16 residues. The germline V gene has CDR1 SGHDT and CDR2 YYEEEE. In DNA, the CDR3 is TGTGCCAGCAGCTGGACAGGAGATAACCCCGACACTGAAGCTTTCTTT. Its translation: CASSWTGDNPDTEAFF.

The rearrangement links TRBV5-1 to TRBJ1-2; D gene ambiguous. The CDR3 is made up of 13 amino acids. Germline CDR1 reads SGHRS; CDR2 reads YFSETQ. V was shortened by 0 bases and J by 6 bases, with 9 bases between the two germline ends. This chain's CDR3 is CASSLDSTNGYTF. The DNA for the CDR3 is TGCGCCAGCAGCTTGGACAGCACCAATGGCTACACCTTC.

The chain carries TRBV6-5 and TRBJ1-1; D is uncertain. This CDR3 comprises 15 residues. CDR1 is MNHEY, CDR2 SVGAGI, per germline. Trimming pared 6 bases from V and 1 base from J, leaving 15 bases between. CDR3 coding DNA: TGTGCCAGCAGCAATCTAGGATTTCCGAACACTGAAGCTTTCTTT. Encoded protein: CASSNLGFPNTEAFF.

The rearrangement joins TRBV6-1 to TRBJ1-1; no clear D gene. The length of the CDR3 is 13 residues. Germline CDR1 reads MNHNS; CDR2 reads SASEGT. V was shortened by 2 bases and J by 1 base, with 5 bases between the two germline ends. The CDR3 bases are TGTGCCAGCAGTGAAAAACAGAACACTGAAGCTTTCTTT. Translation: CASSEKQNTEAFF.

The rearrangement uses TRBV5-6 and TRBJ1-2; D ambiguous. V was trimmed by 0 bases and J by 6 bases, leaving 15 bases between them. Germline assignment: CDR1 SGHDT and CDR2 YYEEEE. There are 15 residues in the CDR3. For the CDR3, the DNA is TGTGCCAGCAGCTTGGGGCTCCATCTTCCAGATGGCTACACCTTC. Translating it yields CASSLGLHLPDGYTF. The whole variable domain, remainder taken from reference TRBV5-6 and TRBJ1-2, is DAGVTQSPTHLIKTRGQQVTLRCSPKSGHDTVSWYQQALGQGPQFIFQYYEEEERQRGNFPDRFSGHQFPNYSSELNVNALLLGDSALYLCASSLGLHLPDGYTFGSGTRLTVV.

The J gene is TRBJ1-3, the V gene TRBV4-1; no firm D call. V was cut by 1 base and J by 4 bases, with 5 bases left in between. CDR1 and CDR2 from the germline V gene are MGHRA and YSYEKL. CDR3 length: 13 amino acids. CDR3 bases: TGCGCCAGCAGCCAAGGAATGGGAAACACCATATATTTT. Translating it yields CASSQGMGNTIYF.

The rearrangement joins TRBV5-1 to TRBJ2-3; tentatively, D is TRBD1 or TRBD2 (6 bases each). Per the germline V gene, CDR1 is SGHRS and CDR2 is YFSETQ. The CDR3 length is 15 residues. V was trimmed by 3 bases and J by 0 bases, leaving 11 bases between them. The DNA for the CDR3 is TGCGCCAGCAGCTGGGGGGCAGCCAGCACAGATACGCAGTATTTT. Residues: CASSWGAASTDTQYF.

The J gene is TRBJ1-6, the V gene TRBV11-2; D is ambiguous. Germline V lookup: CDR1 SGHAT, CDR2 FQNNGV. The length of the CDR3 is 14 residues. V was shortened by 1 base and J by 9 bases, with 10 bases between the two germline ends. The CDR3 spells CASSLAAHSSPLHF. CDR3 in DNA: TGTGCCAGCAGCTTAGCGGCGCACTCTTCACCCCTCCACTTT.

The chain couples TRBV5-5 to TRBJ2-7; maybe TRBD2 (6 bases). CDR1 is SGHKS and CDR2 is YYEKEE in the germline V gene (reference sequence). The CDR3 has 16 amino acids. V was cut by 3 bases and J by 4 bases, with 20 bases left in between. The CDR3 coding sequence is TGTGCCAGCAGCTCCACCGGGAGACAGTACGGTTACGAGCAGTACTTC. This translates into CASSSTGRQYGYEQYF.

The chain links TRBV19 to TRBJ1-2; D gene ambiguous. Trimming took 4 bases from V and 4 from J, leaving 7 bases between them. Germline V gene data show CDR1 as LNHDA and CDR2 as SQIVND (reference sequence). This CDR3 is built from 12 residues. The CDR3 DNA sequence: TGTGCCAGTAGTAAGCAGTTCTATGGCTACACCTTC. It codes for CASSKQFYGYTF.